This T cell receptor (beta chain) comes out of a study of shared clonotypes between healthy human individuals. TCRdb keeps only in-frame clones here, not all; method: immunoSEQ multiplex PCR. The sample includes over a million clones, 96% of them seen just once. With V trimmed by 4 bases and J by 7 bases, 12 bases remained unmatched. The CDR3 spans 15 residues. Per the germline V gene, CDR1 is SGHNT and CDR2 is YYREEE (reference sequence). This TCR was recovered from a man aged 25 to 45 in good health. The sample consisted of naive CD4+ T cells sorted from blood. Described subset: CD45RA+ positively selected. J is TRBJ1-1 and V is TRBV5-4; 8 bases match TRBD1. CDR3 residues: CASSLRRTGSVEAFF. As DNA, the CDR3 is TGTGCCAGCAGCCTCCGCAGGACAGGGTCGGTTGAAGCTTTCTTT.